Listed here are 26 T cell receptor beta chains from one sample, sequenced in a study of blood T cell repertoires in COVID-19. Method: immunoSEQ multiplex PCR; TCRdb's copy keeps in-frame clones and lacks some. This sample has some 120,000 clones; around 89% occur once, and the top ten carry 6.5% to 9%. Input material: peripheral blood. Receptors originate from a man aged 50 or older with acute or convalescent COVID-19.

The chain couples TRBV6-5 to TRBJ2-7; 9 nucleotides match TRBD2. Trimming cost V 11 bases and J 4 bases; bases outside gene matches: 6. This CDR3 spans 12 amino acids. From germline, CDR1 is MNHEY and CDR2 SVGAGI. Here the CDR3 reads CALLAGAYEQYF. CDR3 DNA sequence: TGTGCCCTGTTAGCGGGAGCTTACGAGCAGTACTTC.

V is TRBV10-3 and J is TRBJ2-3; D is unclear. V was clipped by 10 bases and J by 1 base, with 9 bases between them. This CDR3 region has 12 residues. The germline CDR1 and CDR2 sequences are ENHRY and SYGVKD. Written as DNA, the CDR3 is TGTGCCACCAGGAGCGGCACAGATACGCAGTATTTT. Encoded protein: CATRSGTDTQYF.

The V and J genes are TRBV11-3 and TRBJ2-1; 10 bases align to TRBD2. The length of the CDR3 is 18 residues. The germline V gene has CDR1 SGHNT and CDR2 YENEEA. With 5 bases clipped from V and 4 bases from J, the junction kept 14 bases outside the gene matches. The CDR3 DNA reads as TGTGCCAGCAGCCTCAGGACTGGAGGACTAGCGGCTTACAATGAGCAGTTCTTC. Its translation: CASSLRTGGLAAYNEQFF.

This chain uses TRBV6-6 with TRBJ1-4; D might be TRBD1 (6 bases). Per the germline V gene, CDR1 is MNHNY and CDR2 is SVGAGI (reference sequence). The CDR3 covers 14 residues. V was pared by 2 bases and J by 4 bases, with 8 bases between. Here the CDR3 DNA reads TGTGCCAGCAGTTACCGGGACAATAATGAAAAACTGTTTTTT. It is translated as CASSYRDNNEKLFF.

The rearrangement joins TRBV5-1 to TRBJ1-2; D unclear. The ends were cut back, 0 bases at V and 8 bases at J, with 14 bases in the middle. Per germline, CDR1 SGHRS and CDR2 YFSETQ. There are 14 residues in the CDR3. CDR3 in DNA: TGCGCCAGCAGCTTGGGTGCGGGCGCAGGAGGCTACACCTTC. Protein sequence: CASSLGAGAGGYTF.

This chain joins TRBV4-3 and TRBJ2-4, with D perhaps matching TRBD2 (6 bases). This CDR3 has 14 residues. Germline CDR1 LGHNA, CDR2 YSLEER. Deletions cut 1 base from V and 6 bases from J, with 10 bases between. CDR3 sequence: CASSQVISGNIQYF. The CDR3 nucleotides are TGCGCCAGCAGCCAAGTTATTAGCGGAAACATTCAGTACTTC.

CDR3 nucleotide sequence: TGTGCCTGGAGAGGACTAGCGGGTGTAAAATCCTACGAGCAGTACTTC. Residues: CAWRGLAGVKSYEQYF. The chain employs TRBV30 and TRBJ2-7, with 11 bases lining up with TRBD2. Germline V lookup: CDR1 GTSNPN, CDR2 SVGIG (reference sequence). The J segment lost 1 base and the V segment lost 3 bases, leaving 8 bases of the junction unmatched. This CDR3 spans 16 amino acids.

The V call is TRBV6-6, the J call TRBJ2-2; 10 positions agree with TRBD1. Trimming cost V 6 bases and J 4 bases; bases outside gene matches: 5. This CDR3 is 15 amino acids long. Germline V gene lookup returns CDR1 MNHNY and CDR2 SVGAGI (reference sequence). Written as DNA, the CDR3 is TGTGCCAGCAGGGCCCGGACAGGGGGCACCGGGGAGCTGTTTTTT. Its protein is CASRARTGGTGELFF.

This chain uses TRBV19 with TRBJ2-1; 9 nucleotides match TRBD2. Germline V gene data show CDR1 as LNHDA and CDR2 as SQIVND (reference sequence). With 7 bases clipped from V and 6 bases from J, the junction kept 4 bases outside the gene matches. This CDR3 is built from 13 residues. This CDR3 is CASNGGRANEQFF. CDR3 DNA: TGTGCCAGTAATGGCGGGAGGGCCAATGAGCAGTTCTTC.

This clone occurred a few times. DNA for the CDR3: TGTGCCAGCAGCTTGGAGGGACTAGCCGATCGGTACTTC. Its protein product is CASSLEGLADRYF. V and J are TRBV5-6 and TRBJ2-7, with 9 bases aligning to TRBD2. J gave up 12 bases and V 0 bases, and 7 bases lay outside the gene matches. Germline V gene data show CDR1 as SGHDT and CDR2 as YYEEEE. The CDR3 runs 13 residues.

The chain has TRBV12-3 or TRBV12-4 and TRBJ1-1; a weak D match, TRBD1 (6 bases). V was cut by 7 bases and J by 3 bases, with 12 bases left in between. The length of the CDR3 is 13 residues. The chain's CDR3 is CASNLGHYTEAFF. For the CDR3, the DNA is TGTGCCAGCAACTTGGGACATTACACTGAAGCTTTCTTT.

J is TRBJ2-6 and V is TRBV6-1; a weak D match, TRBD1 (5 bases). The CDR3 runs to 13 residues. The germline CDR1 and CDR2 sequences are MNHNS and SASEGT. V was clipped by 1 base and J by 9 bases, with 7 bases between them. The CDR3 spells CASSEGQGNVLTF. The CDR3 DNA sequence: TGTGCCAGCAGTGAAGGGCAGGGCAACGTCCTGACTTTC.

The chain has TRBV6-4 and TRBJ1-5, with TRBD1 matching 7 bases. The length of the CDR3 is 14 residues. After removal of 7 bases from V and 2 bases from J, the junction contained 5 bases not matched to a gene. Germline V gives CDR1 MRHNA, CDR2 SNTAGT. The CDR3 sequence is CASTTGVGNQPQHF. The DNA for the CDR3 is TGTGCCAGCACTACAGGGGTAGGCAATCAGCCCCAGCATTTT.

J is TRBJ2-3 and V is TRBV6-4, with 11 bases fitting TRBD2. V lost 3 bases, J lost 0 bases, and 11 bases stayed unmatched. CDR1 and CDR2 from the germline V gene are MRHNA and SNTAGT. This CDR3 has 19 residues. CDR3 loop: CASSEGKGLADLSTDTQYF. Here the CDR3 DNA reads TGTGCCAGCAGTGAGGGAAAGGGACTAGCGGATCTTAGCACAGATACGCAGTATTTT.

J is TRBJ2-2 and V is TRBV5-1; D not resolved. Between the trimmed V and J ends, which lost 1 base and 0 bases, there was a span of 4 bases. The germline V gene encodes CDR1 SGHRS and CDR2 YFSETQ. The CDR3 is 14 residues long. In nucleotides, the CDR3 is TGCGCCAGCAGCTTGACAGCGAACACCGGGGAGCTGTTTTTT. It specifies CASSLTANTGELFF.

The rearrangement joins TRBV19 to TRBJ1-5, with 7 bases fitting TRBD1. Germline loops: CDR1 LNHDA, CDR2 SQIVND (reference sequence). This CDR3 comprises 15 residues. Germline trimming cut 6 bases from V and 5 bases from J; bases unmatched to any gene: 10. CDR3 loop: CASRKTGEVYQPQHF. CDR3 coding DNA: TGTGCCAGTAGAAAAACAGGGGAGGTTTATCAGCCCCAGCATTTT.

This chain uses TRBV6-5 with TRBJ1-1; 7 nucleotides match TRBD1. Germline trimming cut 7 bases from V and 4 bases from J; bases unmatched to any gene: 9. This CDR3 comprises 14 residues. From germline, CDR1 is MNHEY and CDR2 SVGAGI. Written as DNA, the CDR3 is TGTGCCAGCACTAAGGACAGGTTCCCCACTGAAGCTTTCTTT. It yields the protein CASTKDRFPTEAFF.

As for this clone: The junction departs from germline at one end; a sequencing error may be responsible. The CDR3 region is CASRITGNPGELFF. The CDR3 DNA is TGTGCCAGCAGGATAACAGGGAACCCCGGGGAGCTGTTTTTT. This chain uses TRBV27 with TRBJ2-2, with a weak D call TRBD1 (6 bases). Germline CDR1 MNHEY, CDR2 SMNVEV (reference sequence). This CDR3 has 14 residues.

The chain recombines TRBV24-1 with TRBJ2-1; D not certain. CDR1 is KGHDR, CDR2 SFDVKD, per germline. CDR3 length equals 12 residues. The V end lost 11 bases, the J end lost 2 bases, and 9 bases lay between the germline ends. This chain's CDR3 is CAIAATYNEQFF. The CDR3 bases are TGTGCCATCGCGGCAACCTACAATGAGCAGTTCTTC.

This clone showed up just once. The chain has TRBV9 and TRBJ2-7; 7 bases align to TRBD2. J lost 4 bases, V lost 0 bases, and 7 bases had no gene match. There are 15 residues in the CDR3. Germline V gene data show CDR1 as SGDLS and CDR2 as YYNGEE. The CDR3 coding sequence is TGTGCCAGCAGCGTAGCTCCGGGAGGTCAATACGAGCAGTACTTC. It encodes CASSVAPGGQYEQYF.

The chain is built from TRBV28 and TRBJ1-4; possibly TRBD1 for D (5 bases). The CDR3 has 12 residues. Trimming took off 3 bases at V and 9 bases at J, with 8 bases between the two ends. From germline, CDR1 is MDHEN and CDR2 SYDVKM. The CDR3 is CASSFRGKKLFF. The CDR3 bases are TGTGCCAGCAGTTTTAGGGGCAAAAAACTGTTTTTT.

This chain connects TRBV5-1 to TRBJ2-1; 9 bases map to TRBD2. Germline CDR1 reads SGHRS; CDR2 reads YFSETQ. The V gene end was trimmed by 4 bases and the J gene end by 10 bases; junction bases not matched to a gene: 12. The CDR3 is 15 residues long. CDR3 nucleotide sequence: TGCGCCAGCAGCCGGCACGTAGCGGGAGAGGGCGAGCAGTTCTTC. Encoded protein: CASSRHVAGEGEQFF.

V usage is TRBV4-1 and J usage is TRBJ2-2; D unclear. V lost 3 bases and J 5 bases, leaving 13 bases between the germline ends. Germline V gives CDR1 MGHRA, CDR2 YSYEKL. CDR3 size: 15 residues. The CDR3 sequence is CASSQPLLTTGELFF. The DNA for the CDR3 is TGCGCCAGCAGCCAGCCGCTCTTGACTACCGGGGAGCTGTTTTTT.

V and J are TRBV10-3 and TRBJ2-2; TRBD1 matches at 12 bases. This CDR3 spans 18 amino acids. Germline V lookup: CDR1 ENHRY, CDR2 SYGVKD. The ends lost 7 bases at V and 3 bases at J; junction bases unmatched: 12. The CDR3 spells CAINPGQGARLDTGELFF. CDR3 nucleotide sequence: TGTGCCATCAACCCGGGACAGGGGGCGCGGCTGGACACCGGGGAGCTGTTTTTT.

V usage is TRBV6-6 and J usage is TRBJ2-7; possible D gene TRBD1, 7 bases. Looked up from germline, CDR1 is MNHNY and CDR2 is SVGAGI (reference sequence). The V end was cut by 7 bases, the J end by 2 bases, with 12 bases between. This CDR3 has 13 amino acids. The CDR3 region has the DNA TGTGCCAGCAAGGCAGGGGGGCCCTACGAGCAGTACTTC. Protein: CASKAGGPYEQYF.

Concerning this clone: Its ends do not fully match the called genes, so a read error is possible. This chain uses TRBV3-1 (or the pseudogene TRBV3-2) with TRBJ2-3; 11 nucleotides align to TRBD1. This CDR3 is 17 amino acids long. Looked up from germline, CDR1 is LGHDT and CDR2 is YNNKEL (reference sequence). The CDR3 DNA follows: TGTGCCAGCAGCCAAGATAGGTGGACAGGGGGCACATATACGCAGTATTTT. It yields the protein CASSQDRWTGGTYTQYF.